The source of this T cell receptor beta chain is a study of blood T cell repertoires in COVID-19. On the study more broadly: The origin of the acute and convalescent COVID-19 samples was the United States, Italy and Spain.

The germline gives CDR1 MNHNS, CDR2 SASEGT. V lost 1 base, J lost 7 bases, and 14 bases lay in between. This CDR3 has 15 residues. Authors' analysis steps: Researchers report that nucleated cell counts were estimated from reference gene primer amplification. Produced via immunoSEQ multiplex PCR; TCRdb's table is partial and in-frame only. V and J calls and clone size are as listed in that table; D and trimming were resolved from the DNA. The data contain over 250,000 clones, 70% to 90% of them seen just once; the ten biggest clones take up around 0.92%. Resolution of symptoms, clearance, or two negative PCRs was present in recovered Cohort 3 donors.

The chain combines TRBV6-1 with TRBJ1-5; perhaps TRBD1 as D (6 bases). The source material was PBMCs or T cells enriched from blood (not recorded which). The receptor was isolated from a young woman who had recovered from COVID-19. The CDR3 loop reads CASSEVAGDHQPQHF. The DNA of the CDR3 is TGTGCCAGCAGTGAAGTGGCAGGGGACCACCAGCCCCAGCATTTT.